A single sample gave rise to the 17 T cell receptor beta chains below, sequenced in a study of CD8 T cells in ankylosing spondylitis. MiXCR was run by TCRdb on the 5' RACE reads, yielding one entry per CDR3 protein. This table has more than 150,000 distinct CDR3 sequences, about 20% appearing once. The specimen sequenced was blood, either unsorted or a sorted T cell fraction (not recorded which). Receptors were obtained from a male donor aged 10-35 years with ankylosing spondylitis or in good health (not recorded which).

This clonotype has a count of ten or more. This sequence joins TRBV2 and TRBJ2-5; D possibly corresponds to TRBD1 (6 bases). The length of the CDR3 is 15 residues. Germline V gene lookup returns CDR1 SNHLY and CDR2 FYNNEI. V lost 5 bases and J 2 bases, leaving 15 bases between the germline ends. CDR3 residues: CASSLGQSTQETQYF. The CDR3 nucleotides are TGTGCCAGCAGTTTAGGACAGTCGACACAAGAGACCCAGTACTTC.

There are many counts of this clonotype. The chain combines TRBV5-1 with TRBJ2-1; possibly TRBD2 for D (5 bases). Germline loops: CDR1 SGHRS, CDR2 YFSETQ. CDR3 length: 14 residues. Trimming left V 1 base short and J 7 bases short, with 12 bases between. CDR3 coding DNA: TGCGCCAGCAGCTTGAGTTCTAGCATAAATGAGCAGTTCTTC. Translated, it gives CASSLSSSINEQFF.

The V and J genes are TRBV29-1 and TRBJ2-7; D call uncertain. V was pared by 7 bases and J by 3 bases, with 13 bases between. This CDR3 is built from 12 residues. Germline CDR1 and CDR2: SQVTM and ANQGSEA. CDR3 sequence: CSALTTNYEQYV. CDR3 bases: TGCAGCGCACTAACGACAAACTACGAGCAGTACGTC.

The gene calls are TRBV6-1 and TRBJ2-7; TRBD1 might be the D (6 bases). Germline CDR1 is MNHNS and CDR2 is SASEGT. The CDR3 is 14 residues long. Trimming shortened V by 5 bases and J by 5 bases, and 16 bases separated the two germline ends. The CDR3 coding sequence is TGTGCCAGCAGTACTGCGACAGGTGTAAACGAGCAGTACGTC. Its protein is CASSTATGVNEQYV.

The rearrangement joins TRBV23-1 to TRBJ2-3, with D unresolved. TRBV23-1 is noted as an ORF with a role that remains uncertain. The ends were cut back, 0 bases at V and 5 bases at J, with 12 bases in the middle. The CDR3 runs to 15 residues. CDR3 amino acids: CASSQSDLLEDTQYF. As DNA, the CDR3 is TGCGCCAGCAGTCAATCGGACCTACTGGAAGATACGCAGTATTTT.

This clonotype has a count of ten or more. CDR3 in DNA: TGTGCCAGCAGCCCCGACAGGGGCCAGCCCCAGCATTTT. Translating it yields CASSPDRGQPQHF. J is TRBJ1-5 and V is TRBV7-2, with 8 bases aligning to TRBD1. Trimming cost V 5 bases and J 7 bases; bases outside gene matches: 4. Germline assignment: CDR1 SGHTA and CDR2 FQGNSA. This CDR3 is 13 amino acids long.

Ten or more counts support this clonotype. The CDR3 loop reads CASGWDSGYTF. Written as DNA, the CDR3 is TGCGCCAGCGGGTGGGACTCTGGCTACACCTTC. The V gene is TRBV10-2, the J gene TRBJ1-2; D is possibly TRBD1 (5 bases). V dropped 8 bases and J dropped 7 bases, with 11 bases sitting between them. The CDR3 spans 11 residues. From germline, CDR1 is WSHSY and CDR2 SAAADI.

At least ten counts were recorded for this clonotype. The V gene is TRBV11-2, the J gene TRBJ2-2, with unresolved D. V was pared by 4 bases and J by 5 bases, with 5 bases between. CDR1 is SGHAT, CDR2 FQNNGV, per germline. The CDR3 spans 12 residues. CDR3 nucleotide sequence: TGTGCCAGCAGCTGGTCTACCGGGGAGCTGTTTTTT. It yields the protein CASSWSTGELFF.

CDR3 coding DNA: TGTGCCAGCAGCCAGTCGGGAGAGACTACAGATACGCAGTATTTT. It codes for CASSQSGETTDTQYF. The V gene is TRBV3-1, the J gene TRBJ2-3; possibly TRBD2 for D (6 bases). CDR3 length equals 15 residues. The V gene's germline CDR1 is LGHDT and CDR2 YNNKEL (reference sequence). Deletions cut 3 bases from V and 3 bases from J, with 13 bases between.

V gene TRBV29-1 combines with J gene TRBJ2-1, with D hard to call. The germline V and J ends were trimmed by 7 bases and 6 bases, with 7 bases remaining between them. In germline, CDR1 is SQVTM, CDR2 ANQGSEA. The CDR3 loop spans 10 amino acids. CDR3 residues: CSGSVNEQFF. CDR3 nucleotide sequence: TGCAGCGGATCCGTCAATGAGCAGTTCTTC.

This clonotype came up many times. The genes are TRBV24-1 and TRBJ2-1; 9 positions agree with TRBD2. The germline V gene has CDR1 KGHDR and CDR2 SFDVKD. The CDR3 spans 19 residues. With V trimmed by 3 bases and J by 0 bases, 11 bases remained unmatched. The DNA of the CDR3 is TGTGCCACCAGTGATCCCGTAGAGCGGGAGGTCGACTCCTACAATGAGCAGTTCTTC. Amino acid sequence: CATSDPVEREVDSYNEQFF.

This clonotype was seen many times. The chain recombines TRBV4-2 with TRBJ2-1; D remains unclear. Trimming stripped 0 bases from V and 2 bases from J, with 14 bases between. CDR1 is LGHNA and CDR2 is YNFKEQ in the germline V gene. This CDR3 comprises 17 residues. The CDR3, as DNA: TGTGCCAGCAGCCAAGATCGAGCCGGCGTAACCTACAATGAGCAGTTCTTC. Protein sequence: CASSQDRAGVTYNEQFF.

The sample holds many counts of this clonotype. The CDR3 end shows no conserved phenylalanine or tryptophan, and so a read error is likely. The limits of the CDR3 on the DNA are not certain, so only TCRdb's listed CDR3 is given. This chain uses TRBV20-1 with TRBJ1-1. The CDR3 is 8 amino acids long, termini counted. CDR1 DFQATT and CDR2 SNEGSKA come from the germline V gene (reference sequence). CDR3: CSARDRVN.

Ten or more counts support this clonotype. The chain combines TRBV6-5 with TRBJ2-2; D may be TRBD1 (6 bases). The CDR3 is 14 amino acids. In germline, CDR1 is MNHEY, CDR2 SVGAGI. The V gene lost 5 bases and the J gene lost 4 bases, with 11 bases spanning the gap. The CDR3 region is CASSPTGSTGELFF. Written as DNA, the CDR3 is TGTGCCAGCAGTCCCACAGGGTCCACCGGGGAGCTGTTTTTT.

This clonotype appeared many times. CDR3 nucleotides: TGTGCCATCAGTGCCGATCTCGACGAGCAGTACTTC. Protein product: CAISADLDEQYF. The chain carries TRBV10-3 and TRBJ2-7; D remains ambiguous. V was pared by 4 bases and J by 5 bases, with 9 bases between. Germline V gene data show CDR1 as ENHRY and CDR2 as SYGVKD. This CDR3 has 12 residues.

The chain carries TRBV6-5 and TRBJ2-1; 8 bases are shared with TRBD2. The V and J ends lost 7 bases and 0 bases, in that order; junction bases with no gene match: 8. The germline gives CDR1 MNHEY, CDR2 SVGAGI. The CDR3 consists of 16 residues. CDR3 sequence reads: CASTTSGGSSYNEQFF. Written as DNA, the CDR3 is TGTGCCAGCACCACCAGCGGGGGCAGCTCCTACAATGAGCAGTTCTTC.

The sample holds many counts of this clonotype. V usage is TRBV10-3 and J usage is TRBJ2-2; unclear D gene. The CDR3 length is 10 residues. Trimming left V 8 bases short and J 7 bases short, with 5 bases between. Germline loops: CDR1 ENHRY, CDR2 SYGVKD. CDR3 DNA: TGTGCCATCGGGCACGGGGAGCTGTTTTTT. This codes for CAIGHGELFF.